These 24 T cell receptor beta chains were sequenced from one sample in a study of cytomegalovirus exposure and HLA in healthy donors. PCR was performed using 60 Vbeta and 13 Jbeta primers. TCRdb's table, derived via immunoSEQ multiplex PCR, lists solely in-frame clones and lacks some. In the table there are 90,000 to 150,000 clones, over 75% of which are singletons. The sample comprised PBMCs. The receptors originated from a human donor in good health.

The V call is TRBV28, the J call TRBJ2-1; D might be TRBD1 (5 bases). This CDR3 contains 12 residues. Trimming removed 1 base at V and 9 bases at J, with 7 bases between. Germline CDR1 MDHEN, CDR2 SYDVKM. CDR3 DNA: TGTGCCAGCAGTTTATTAGGGGCTGAGCAGTTCTTC. This translates into CASSLLGAEQFF.

This clone was observed a few times. The chain links TRBV10-3 to TRBJ2-1; D gene unclear. The CDR3 is 11 amino acids. The germline V and J ends were trimmed by 3 bases and 9 bases, with 6 bases remaining between them. Germline V CDR1 and CDR2: ENHRY, SYGVKD. The CDR3 reads CAISDSGEQFF. The DNA of the CDR3 is TGTGCCATCAGTGATTCAGGTGAGCAGTTCTTC.

The V and J genes are TRBV6-5 and TRBJ2-2, with D possibly being TRBD2 (5 bases). With 2 bases removed from V and 2 bases from J, the gap between germline ends came to 9 bases. CDR3 size: 15 residues. CDR1 and CDR2 (germline): MNHEY, SVGAGI. The CDR3 reads CASSYTRDNTGELFF. CDR3 sequence (DNA): TGTGCCAGCAGTTACACCCGGGATAACACCGGGGAGCTGTTTTTT.

On this clone: Other DNA sequences in this specimen translate into the identical CDR3. The rearrangement uses TRBV5-1 and TRBJ1-3; no definite D call. V was clipped by 2 bases and J by 0 bases, with 6 bases between them. Per germline, CDR1 SGHRS and CDR2 YFSETQ. This CDR3 spans 14 amino acids. The CDR3: CASSLGDSGNTIYF. DNA for the CDR3: TGCGCCAGCAGCTTAGGAGACTCTGGAAACACCATATATTTT.

The rearrangement joins TRBV7-9 to TRBJ2-3, with D maybe TRBD2 (6 bases). Germline CDR1 SEHNR, CDR2 FQNEAQ (reference sequence). Trimming took off 1 base at V and 5 bases at J, with 16 bases between the two ends. The CDR3 has 16 amino acids. The CDR3 sequence: CASSLVLTSPKDTQYF. In DNA, the CDR3 is TGTGCCAGCAGCTTAGTTTTAACTAGCCCGAAAGATACGCAGTATTTT.

The chain joins TRBV21-1 to TRBJ1-2. TRBV21-1 is deemed a pseudogene. The CDR3 totals 14 residues. The CDR3 DNA follows: TGTGCCAGCAGTTTCGAGCACGCTAACTATGGCTACACCTTC. It is translated as CASSFEHANYGYTF.

The rearrangement links TRBV28 to TRBJ1-4, with 8 bases identical to TRBD1. CDR1 and CDR2 (germline): MDHEN, SYDVKM. J lost 5 bases, V lost 4 bases, and 15 bases had no gene match. This CDR3 comprises 18 residues. CDR3 loop: CASSSQQGDNFGNEKLFF. The CDR3 DNA follows: TGTGCCAGCAGTTCCCAACAGGGGGATAATTTTGGGAATGAAAAACTGTTTTTT.

This clone was observed a handful of times. The gene calls are TRBV10-3 and TRBJ2-5, with D perhaps matching TRBD2 (5 bases). Germline V CDR1 and CDR2: ENHRY, SYGVKD. Trimming cost V 10 bases and J 4 bases, with 13 bases left between them. The CDR3 contains 12 residues. The CDR3 DNA sequence: TGTGCCACCGGGTCCGAGGGAGAGACCCAGTACTTC. Translation: CATGSEGETQYF.

This chain uses TRBV4-1 with TRBJ2-5, with 8 bases fitting TRBD1. The J call is doubtful: the DNA matches TRBJ2-7 better. CDR3 length: 15 residues. Germline loops: CDR1 MGHRA, CDR2 YSYEKL. The DNA of the CDR3 is TGCGCCAGCAGCCCGCGGACAGGGACGGATGGCGAGCAGTACTTC. It yields the protein CASSPRTGTDGEQYF.

The chain has TRBV6-1 and TRBJ1-5, with a weak D call TRBD1 (6 bases). This CDR3 is built from 14 residues. With 10 bases removed from V and 7 bases from J, the gap between germline ends came to 20 bases. Germline loops: CDR1 MNHNS, CDR2 SASEGT. CDR3: CATRNSGEGQPQHF. The DNA of the CDR3 is TGTGCCACCCGAAACTCAGGGGAGGGACAGCCCCAGCATTTT.

This chain links TRBV27 with TRBJ1-1, with 9 positions matching TRBD1. CDR3 length equals 16 residues. The V gene's germline CDR1 is MNHEY and CDR2 SMNVEV (reference sequence). Trimming removed 3 bases from V and 4 bases from J; junction bases left unmatched: 9. CDR3 coding DNA: TGTGCCAGCAGTTTCATTGGGGGGGGACAGGGCACTGAAGCTTTCTTT. The encoded protein is CASSFIGGGQGTEAFF.

The chain is built from TRBV27 and TRBJ2-3, with 11 bases aligning to TRBD2. This CDR3 is built from 16 residues. Germline V lookup: CDR1 MNHEY, CDR2 SMNVEV (reference sequence). The J segment lost 5 bases and the V segment lost 5 bases, leaving 9 bases of the junction unmatched. This chain's CDR3 is CASSPLTSGRRDTQYF. The CDR3 nucleotides read TGTGCCAGCAGTCCTCTCACTAGCGGGAGACGAGATACGCAGTATTTT.

This rearrangement joins TRBV15 to TRBJ2-7; 11 bases agree with TRBD2. V was clipped by 0 bases and J by 5 bases; unmatched bases: 15. The CDR3 loop spans 19 amino acids. From germline, CDR1 is LNHNV and CDR2 YYDKDF (reference sequence). CDR3 sequence reads: CATSREAGLAGGPSHEQYF. CDR3 in DNA: TGTGCCACCAGCAGAGAGGCTGGATTAGCGGGAGGGCCGTCCCACGAGCAGTACTTC.

This clone has only one observation. V gene TRBV30 combines with J gene TRBJ2-2, with 10 bases fitting TRBD2. The V segment lost 0 bases and the J segment 7 bases; nucleotides outside the gene matches: 8. The germline V gene has CDR1 GTSNPN and CDR2 SVGIG (reference sequence). The CDR3 sequence is 16 residues long. CDR3 bases: TGTGCCTGGAGTGTAGGTAGCGGGAGGTCCGTCGGGGAGCTGTTTTTT. This encodes CAWSVGSGRSVGELFF. The whole variable domain, remainder taken from reference TRBV30 and TRBJ2-2, is SQTIHQWPATLVQPVGSPLSLECTVEGTSNPNLYWYRQAAGRGLQLLFYSVGIGQISSEVPQNLSASRPQDRQFILSSKKLLLSDSGFYLCAWSVGSGRSVGELFFGEGSRLTVL.

On this clone: This same CDR3 is encoded by further DNA sequences in the sample. This chain joins TRBV18 and TRBJ2-1; D is possibly TRBD2 (5 bases). This CDR3 spans 13 amino acids. Per the germline V gene, CDR1 is KGHSH and CDR2 is LQKENI. Between the trimmed V and J ends, which lost 3 bases and 5 bases, there was a span of 8 bases. The CDR3 DNA reads as TGTGCCAGCTCACCTGGACTTAACAATGAGCAGTTCTTC. Protein: CASSPGLNNEQFF.

This rearrangement joins TRBV15 to TRBJ2-2; 7 positions match TRBD2. Germline CDR1 and CDR2: LNHNV and YYDKDF (reference sequence). The CDR3 sequence is 15 residues long. After removal of 1 base from V and 6 bases from J, the junction contained 5 bases not matched to a gene. CDR3 sequence (DNA): TGTGCCACCAGCAGAGGGGCGGGAGAAGCCGGGGAGCTGTTTTTT. This gives the protein CATSRGAGEAGELFF.

This rearrangement joins TRBV4-2 to TRBJ1-1; TRBD1 aligns across 7 bases. In germline, CDR1 is LGHNA, CDR2 YNFKEQ. The CDR3 has 13 amino acids. Trimming at V came to 3 bases and at J to 5 bases, leaving 3 bases not matched to a gene. CDR3 sequence (DNA): TGTGCCAGCAGCCAGCCAGGGGGTACTGAAGCTTTCTTT. It specifies CASSQPGGTEAFF.

The chain carries TRBV5-1 and TRBJ1-2; D not resolved. Germline loops: CDR1 SGHRS, CDR2 YFSETQ. V was cut by 0 bases and J by 4 bases, with 10 bases left in between. The CDR3 is made up of 14 amino acids. CDR3 loop: CASSLGGAVYGYTF. Written as DNA, the CDR3 is TGCGCCAGCAGCTTGGGGGGAGCAGTCTATGGCTACACCTTC.

V gene TRBV29-1 combines with J gene TRBJ2-2; D might be TRBD2 (7 bases). The CDR3 length is 18 residues. V was trimmed by 5 bases and J by 4 bases, leaving 26 bases between them. CDR1 is SQVTM and CDR2 is ANQGSEA in the germline V gene. The DNA for the CDR3 is TGCAGCGTTATTCCTCCCGGAAAAGGGGGACTACCCACCGGGGAGCTGTTTTTT. This translates into CSVIPPGKGGLPTGELFF.

V is TRBV6-1 and J is TRBJ1-1; TRBD1 matches 9 bases. After removal of 10 bases from V and 1 base from J, the junction contained 4 bases not matched to a gene. CDR1 is MNHNS and CDR2 is SASEGT in the germline V gene. The CDR3 runs 13 residues. CDR3 bases: TGTGCCACCACAGGGGGCCGGAACACTGAAGCTTTCTTT. Protein: CATTGGRNTEAFF.

The V gene is TRBV6-4, the J gene TRBJ2-1, with 9 positions matching TRBD1. This CDR3 has 14 amino acids. V shed 5 bases and J 6 bases; nucleotides not matched to a gene: 5. Germline CDR1 MRHNA, CDR2 SNTAGT. The CDR3 is CASSPGQGPNEQFF. The CDR3 nucleotides read TGTGCCAGCAGTCCGGGACAGGGTCCCAATGAGCAGTTCTTC.

The chain joins TRBV9 to TRBJ2-7; tentative D call: TRBD1 (5 bases). The CDR3 has 14 residues. Trimming cost V 0 bases and J 3 bases, with 10 bases left between them. Germline lookup yields CDR1 SGDLS and CDR2 YYNGEE. The DNA of the CDR3 is TGTGCCAGCAGCGTAGGGGGTCAGGGCTACGAGCAGTACTTC. It codes for CASSVGGQGYEQYF.

This clone rates as medium-sized. The V call is TRBV19, the J call TRBJ2-5, with TRBD1 matching 9 bases. Germline CDR1 and CDR2: LNHDA and SQIVND (reference sequence). The trim removed 5 bases at V and 3 bases at J, leaving 7 bases unmatched. This CDR3 contains 15 residues. As DNA, the CDR3 is TGTGCCAGTAGTGCAGATTGGACAGGGGAAGAGACCCAGTACTTC. Its translation: CASSADWTGEETQYF.

This clone occurred once. V is TRBV10-2 and J is TRBJ1-5; 9 bases align to TRBD1. The V gene end was trimmed by 2 bases and the J gene end by 4 bases; junction bases not matched to a gene: 12. Germline CDR1 WSHSY, CDR2 SAAADI. The CDR3 is made up of 18 amino acids. This CDR3 reads CASSEPPPTGGENQPQHF. The CDR3 coding sequence is TGCGCCAGCAGTGAGCCCCCCCCAACAGGGGGCGAGAATCAGCCCCAGCATTTT.